These T cell receptor beta chains were read from a single sample in a study of cytomegalovirus exposure and HLA in healthy donors. The method was immunoSEQ multiplex PCR; TCRdb's version includes in-frame clones alone and lacks a portion of them. The sample holds tens of thousands of clones, approximately 78% seen once. Source material: PBMCs. The origin of the receptors is a man aged 35-49 years in good health and CMV-seronegative. The CDR3 runs from the conserved cysteine through the conserved F or W. The D gene is left open where the match is weak. The size of a clone is reported for some rows only, either as once, few or many, or as a class for expanded clones.

clone size,D gene,V gene,J gene,CDR3 protein,CDR3 DNA
.,.,TRBV5-3,TRBJ2-7,CARSLGDSSYEQYF,TGTGCCAGAAGCTTGGGTGACAGCTCCTACGAGCAGTACTTC
.,TRBD2,TRBV18,TRBJ2-7,CASSPLAGSVEQYF,TGTGCCAGCTCACCGTTAGCGGGATCGGTCGAGCAGTACTTC
.,TRBD1,TRBV18,TRBJ2-7,CASSPGTGRGTSYEQYF,TGTGCCAGCTCACCCGGGACAGGGAGAGGGACCTCCTACGAGCAGTACTTC
.,.,TRBV30,TRBJ2-3,CAWSRGPAADTQYF,TGTGCCTGGTCCCGGGGTCCTGCCGCAGATACGCAGTATTTT
.,TRBD1,TRBV4-3,TRBJ1-2,CASSPSGGGPRYGYTF,TGCGCCAGCAGCCCCTCGGGAGGGGGCCCACGATATGGCTACACCTTC
.,TRBD1,TRBV7-9,TRBJ1-2,CASSLGGQGDGYTF,TGTGCCAGCAGCTTAGGGGGACAGGGGGATGGCTACACCTTC
few,.,TRBV2,TRBJ2-7,CASSTGPPSYEQYF,TGTGCCAGCAGTACAGGGCCGCCTTCCTACGAGCAGTACTTC
.,.,TRBV7-9,TRBJ1-4,CASSWGQGGEKLFF,TGTGCCAGCAGCTGGGGGCAAGGTGGTGAAAAACTGTTTTTT
.,TRBD2,TRBV7-6,TRBJ2-5,CASGFSAGQETQYF,TGTGCCAGCGGGTTTTCAGCGGGACAAGAGACCCAGTACTTC
.,.,TRBV19,TRBJ1-1,CASSMFRGWTEAFF,TGTGCCAGTAGTATGTTTAGGGGCTGGACTGAAGCTTTCTTT
.,TRBD1,TRBV11-2,TRBJ2-7,CASSLGTGSIHEQYF,TGTGCCAGCAGCTTAGGGACAGGGTCTATTCACGAGCAGTACTTC